The subject of this entry is one TCR beta chain. Its antigen is not identified. Germline values: CDR1 SGHTA, CDR2 FQGNSA. The CDR3 consists of 17 residues. The V and J ends lost 4 bases and 10 bases respectively, with 28 bases between them. This sample was included in a study of T cells in Graves' hyperthyroidism and ophthalmopathy. RNA transcripts gave rise to amplified TCR beta CDR3 regions. First-round RT-PCR targeting the TCR CDR3 was performed with the HTBI primer set. MiXCR was run by TCRdb on the multiplex PCR reads, yielding one entry per CDR3 protein. This sample has hundreds of thousands of distinct CDR3 sequences, with approximately 42% found just once. General study results and limits: Blood shared most expanded thyroid clonotypes above 0.001. Ophthalmopathy was identified by the model a median around 6 months ahead of onset.

Sequenced input: peripheral blood or thyroid tissue (not recorded which). V is TRBV7-2 and J is TRBJ1-2; D is uncertain. This TCR came from an adult man with Graves' disease, either hyperthyroidism or ophthalmopathy (not recorded which). The CDR3 DNA sequence: TGTGCCAGCAGCTCCGCCTTGATAGCAACCGCGACTTTCGCCTACACCTTC. It translates to CASSSALIATATFAYTF.